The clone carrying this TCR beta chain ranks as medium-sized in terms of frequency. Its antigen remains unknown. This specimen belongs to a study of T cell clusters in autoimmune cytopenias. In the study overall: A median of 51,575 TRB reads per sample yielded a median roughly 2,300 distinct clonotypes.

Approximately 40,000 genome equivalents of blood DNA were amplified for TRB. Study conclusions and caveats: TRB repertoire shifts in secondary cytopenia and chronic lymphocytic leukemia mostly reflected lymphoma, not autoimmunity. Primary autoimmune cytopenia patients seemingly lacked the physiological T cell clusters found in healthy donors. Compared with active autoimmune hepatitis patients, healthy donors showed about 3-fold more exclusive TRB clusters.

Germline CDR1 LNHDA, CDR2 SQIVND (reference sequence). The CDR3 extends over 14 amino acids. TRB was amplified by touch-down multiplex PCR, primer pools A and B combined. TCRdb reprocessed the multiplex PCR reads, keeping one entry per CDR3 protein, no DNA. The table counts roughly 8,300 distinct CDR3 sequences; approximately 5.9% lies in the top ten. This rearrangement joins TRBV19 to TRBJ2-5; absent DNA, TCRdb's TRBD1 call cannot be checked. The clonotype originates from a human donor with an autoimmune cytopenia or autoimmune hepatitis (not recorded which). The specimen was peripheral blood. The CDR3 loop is CASSTWTEKETQYF.